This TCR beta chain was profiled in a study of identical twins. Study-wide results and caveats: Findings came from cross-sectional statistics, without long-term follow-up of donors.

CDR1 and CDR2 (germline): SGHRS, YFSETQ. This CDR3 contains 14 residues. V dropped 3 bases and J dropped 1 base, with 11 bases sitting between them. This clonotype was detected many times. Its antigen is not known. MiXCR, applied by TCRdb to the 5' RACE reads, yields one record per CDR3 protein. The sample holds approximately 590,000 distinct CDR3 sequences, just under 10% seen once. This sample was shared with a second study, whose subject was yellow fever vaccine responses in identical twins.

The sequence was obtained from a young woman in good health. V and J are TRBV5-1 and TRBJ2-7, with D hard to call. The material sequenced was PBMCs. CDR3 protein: CASSSVPTSYEQYF. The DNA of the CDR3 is TGCGCCAGCAGCTCGGTCCCTACGTCCTACGAGCAGTACTTC.